This TCR beta chain comes out of a study of blood T cells in healthy people across ages (dated by TCRdb to between 2014 and 2017). About the investigation overall: In model experiments, roughly one uniquely barcoded TCR beta cDNA molecule per two T cells was captured by template switching. Age-related changes in TCR beta repertoire diversity were measured in the study by deep sequencing normalized with unique cDNA molecular identifiers. Four age groups were formed from the donors: young (average about 17 years), middle-aged (roughly 38), aged (about 62) and long-lived (about 80). To avoid experimental bias, donors of different ages were distributed randomly across sequencing lanes. For two donors (one aged 18 to 29 and one aged 80 or older), the study analyzed two additional independent replicas of 1 million unique cDNA reads from the same blood draw.

The library was generated by 5' RACE. Data came from an Illumina HiSeq 2500. A second roughly 6 to 11 cycle PCR used a sample-barcoded 5' primer and a J-beta primer mix. A template-switch 5' adaptor carrying 12 random nucleotides introduced a unique molecular identifier onto each TCR beta cDNA molecule. At least 2.5 million CDR3-containing paired-end reads were obtained from each sample. First-strand cDNA synthesis was performed from all RNA using the Mint cDNA synthesis kit, with priming by a TRBC-specific oligonucleotide. All cDNA was treated with uracil-DNA glycosylase and then went through a first 18-cycle PCR with the universal primers M1SS and BC2_uni_R. The original methods were these. Normalization of each sample was performed by random selection of 1 million high-quality reads, each carrying a distinct molecular identifier. Reads sharing molecular identifiers were discarded rather than binned into consensus sequences. MiTCR, with a Q25 quality threshold and the strictest error-elimination algorithm, was used for CDR3 identification, clonotype clustering and error correction. A nonparametric unseen species model using Euler transformation provided a lower-bound estimate of total TCR beta diversity. TCRdb took the public reads, trimmed them with fastp at Q25, ran MiXCR for clone calling and kept in-frame beta chains. Rows are combined by CDR3 protein, so each entry shows the most common genes and DNA. It is TCRdb's table, rather than the study itself, that gives the V and J calls and clone size. This sample lists approximately 1,000,000 distinct CDR3 sequences; roughly two fifths were detected once. The top ten constitute approximately 14% of the sample.

In this sample, this clonotype turned up a few times. Its specific antigen is unknown. No much larger clone exists at a distance of one base, and base qualities are not known. Results and caveats for the whole study, not just this receptor: Estimates of total diversity based on one million sequenced T cells were regarded as lower bounds and as underestimates. Because profiling used bulk unsorted PBMCs, naive and antigen-experienced compartments could not be compared conclusively. Compared with the aged group, the long-lived group had more naive CD4+ T cells, fewer expanded clones and increased TCR diversity, a pattern suggesting age selection. The percentage of naive T cells measured by flow cytometry correlated strongly with observed TCR beta diversity. Donor CMV infection status was unknown, potentially confounding age-related changes in expanded clonotypes. Observed TCR beta diversity per million T cells fell roughly linearly with age, and a significant reduction was already apparent by age around 36.

Donors were 35 to 40 systemically healthy Caucasian individuals from Russia aged roughly 6 to 95 years. Around 10 milliliters of peripheral blood were drawn from each donor into EDTA-treated Vacutainer tubes. Ficoll-Paque density-gradient centrifugation was used to isolate PBMCs, with at least 6.5 million per sample. Trizol reagent was used to extract total RNA from PBMCs, with at least 5.5 micrograms per sample. Naive CD45RAhigh/CD27high T cell percentages were measured by flow cytometry on a PBMC aliquot from every donor. From its cysteine to its phenylalanine, the CDR3 spans 16 amino acids. Of all the DNA, just the CDR3 is kept, 48 bases in frame from base 1. For CDR1 and CDR2, the germline V gene lists MNHEY and SVGAGI. V is pruned by 3 bases and J by 1 base, leaving 8 bases of the junction without a gene match.

The V and J genes are TRBV6-5 and TRBJ1-1, with 7 bases aligning to TRBD1. Sequencing was carried out using blood. The source of this sequence is a man aged 18-30 years in good health. Here the CDR3 is given as CASSYGGNRGNTEAFF. In nucleotide form, the sequence is TGTGCCAGCAGTTATGGGGGGAACAGGGGGAACACTGAAGCTTTCTTT.